This T cell receptor beta chain comes out of a study of blood T cell repertoires in COVID-19. Sequencing used immunoSEQ multiplex PCR; TCRdb keeps in-frame clones, though not all of them. The sample includes roughly 120,000 clones, roughly 76% of them seen just once. The CDR3 contains 15 residues. From germline, CDR1 is SSHAT and CDR2 FNYEAQ (reference sequence). V gave up 4 bases and J gave up 2 bases; unmatched junction bases: 6. The sample was peripheral blood. The V call is TRBV7-7, the J call TRBJ2-5, with TRBD2 matching over 8 bases. The receptor was derived from a woman aged 55-70 years with acute or convalescent COVID-19. CDR3 sequence: CASSSGRGVQETQYF. CDR3 nucleotide sequence: TGTGCCAGCAGCTCTGGGCGGGGGGTACAAGAGACCCAGTACTTC.